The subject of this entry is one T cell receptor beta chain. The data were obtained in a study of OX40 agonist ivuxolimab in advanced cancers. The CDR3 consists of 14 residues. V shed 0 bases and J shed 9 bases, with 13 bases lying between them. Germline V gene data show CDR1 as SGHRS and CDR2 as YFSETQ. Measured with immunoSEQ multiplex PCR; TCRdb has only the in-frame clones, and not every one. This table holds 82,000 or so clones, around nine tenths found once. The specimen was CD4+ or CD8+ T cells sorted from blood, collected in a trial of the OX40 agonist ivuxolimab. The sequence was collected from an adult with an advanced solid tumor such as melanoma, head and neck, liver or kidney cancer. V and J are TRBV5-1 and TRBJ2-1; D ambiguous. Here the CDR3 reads CASSLGPTLGEQFF. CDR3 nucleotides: TGCGCCAGCAGCTTGGGACCGACCCTCGGTGAGCAGTTCTTC. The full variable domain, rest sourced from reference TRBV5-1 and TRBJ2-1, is KAGVTQTPRYLIKTRGQQVTLSCSPISGHRSVSWYQQTPGQGLQFLFEYFSETQRNKGNFPGRFSGRQFSNSRSEMNVSTLELGDSALYLCASSLGPTLGEQFFGPGTRLTVL.